The sample holds a few counts of the clone carrying this TCR beta chain. TCRdb's copy holds only in-frame clones and misses some; the assay was immunoSEQ multiplex PCR. Among approximately 89,000 clones listed, about nine tenths were seen once. The entry originates in a study of control samples from healthy donors and cancer patients. The sequenced material came from blood. The sequence was collected from a man aged 25-40 years in good health.

The CDR3 bases are TGTGCCAGTAGTATCGCGGCAGGGGGCGCCTATGGCTACACCTTC. Encoded protein: CASSIAAGGAYGYTF. The rearrangement joins TRBV19 to TRBJ1-2, with 8 bases that match TRBD1. V gave up 3 bases and J gave up 4 bases; unmatched junction bases: 7. The CDR3 contains 15 residues. Germline CDR1 and CDR2: LNHDA and SQIVND (reference sequence).